This passage covers 16 T cell receptor beta chains from one sample sequenced in a study of STAT5B mutations in CD4+ large granular lymphocyte leukemia. Assay used: immunoSEQ multiplex PCR; TCRdb lists only in-frame clones, some missing. The repertoire holds 38,000 or so clones, with 65% to 90% as singletons. Material for sequencing was CD4+ T cells from blood buffy coats. These receptors were collected from a human donor in good health.

V gene TRBV6-1 combines with J gene TRBJ2-7; 8 bases agree with TRBD1. Germline assignment: CDR1 MNHNS and CDR2 SASEGT. The CDR3 runs to 13 residues. J was trimmed by 5 bases and V by 2 bases; bases with no gene match: 2. The CDR3 reads CASSENRGNEQYF. The DNA for the CDR3 is TGTGCCAGCAGTGAAAACAGGGGGAACGAGCAGTACTTC.

The chain employs TRBV6-5 and TRBJ1-5; possibly TRBD1 for D (6 bases). CDR1 is MNHEY and CDR2 is SVGAGI in the germline V gene. There are 13 residues in the CDR3. Trimming took 8 bases from V and 7 from J, leaving 15 bases between them. The CDR3 DNA sequence: TGTGCCAGCCGTGCAGGGGCATGGCAGCCCCAGCATTTT. Protein sequence: CASRAGAWQPQHF.

The chain is built from TRBV2 and TRBJ2-7; 13 bases are shared with TRBD2. Germline V CDR1 and CDR2: SNHLY, FYNNEI. The V and J ends lost 4 bases and 6 bases, in that order; junction bases with no gene match: 6. This CDR3 is built from 15 residues. DNA for the CDR3: TGTGCCAGCAGTGCCGGACTAGCGGGGGTTCTCGAGCAGTACTTC. Encoded protein: CASSAGLAGVLEQYF.

The V call is TRBV28, the J call TRBJ2-7; 8 nucleotides align to TRBD2. J lost 3 bases, V lost 7 bases, and 8 bases had no gene match. The CDR3 runs to 14 residues. Germline loops: CDR1 MDHEN, CDR2 SYDVKM. CDR3 loop: CASTPGGEGYEQYF. CDR3 sequence (DNA): TGTGCCAGCACCCCCGGGGGGGAAGGCTACGAGCAGTACTTC.

The J gene is TRBJ2-5, the V gene TRBV5-1; 7 positions agree with TRBD1. The better agreement between TRBJ2-7 and the DNA end casts doubt on the J call. The V gene's germline CDR1 is SGHRS and CDR2 YFSETQ. The CDR3 is made up of 12 amino acids. DNA of the CDR3: TGCGCCAGCAGCCTACAGGGGTACGAGCAGTACTTC. Amino acid sequence: CASSLQGYEQYF.

The chain is built from TRBV14 and TRBJ1-3, with D tentatively TRBD1 (6 bases). CDR1 is SGHDN and CDR2 is FVKESK in the germline V gene. V was clipped by 4 bases and J by 3 bases, with 13 bases between them. The CDR3 has 15 residues. This chain's CDR3 is CASSRRLGGGNTIYF. CDR3 sequence (DNA): TGTGCCAGCAGCCGAAGGTTAGGGGGTGGAAACACCATATATTTT. Complete variable domain (other parts from reference TRBV14 and TRBJ1-3): EAGVTQFPSHSVIEKGQTVTLRCDPISGHDNLYWYRRVMGKEIKFLLHFVKESKQDESGMPNNRFLAERTGGTYSTLKVQPAELEDSGVYFCASSRRLGGGNTIYFGEGSWLTVV.

The chain joins TRBV6-5 to TRBJ2-7, with no clear D. The CDR3 length is 11 residues. In germline, CDR1 is MNHEY, CDR2 SVGAGI. V lost 0 bases to trimming and J lost 7 bases, with 4 bases between them. This CDR3 reads CASSYSGEQYF. DNA of the CDR3: TGTGCCAGCAGTTACTCTGGGGAGCAGTACTTC.

V usage is TRBV5-1 and J usage is TRBJ1-1; D remains unclear. Germline assignment: CDR1 SGHRS and CDR2 YFSETQ. Trimming took 2 bases from V and 1 from J, leaving 9 bases between them. The CDR3 has 14 amino acids. CDR3 sequence: CASSFDSGNTEAFF. In DNA form, the CDR3 reads TGCGCCAGCAGCTTCGATTCCGGGAACACTGAAGCTTTCTTT.

The chain carries TRBV7-2 and TRBJ2-4; D ambiguous. Looked up from germline, CDR1 is SGHTA and CDR2 is FQGNSA. The CDR3 consists of 13 residues. The V and J ends lost 5 bases and 1 base respectively, with 6 bases between them. CDR3 coding DNA: TGTGCCAGCAGCCTCAACGCCAAAAACATTCAGTACTTC. The encoded protein is CASSLNAKNIQYF.

This clone was seen a handful of times. The V and J genes are TRBV7-3 and TRBJ2-1; D may be TRBD2 (6 bases). Germline CDR1 SGHTA, CDR2 FQGTGA. The CDR3 is 16 amino acids. V was cut by 3 bases and J by 6 bases, with 18 bases left in between. For the CDR3, the DNA is TGTGCCAGCAGCTTTACCGGGACTGGCACCGGCAATGAGCAGTTCTTC. Its protein is CASSFTGTGTGNEQFF.

This chain uses TRBV19 with TRBJ2-3; 7 bases line up with TRBD2. This CDR3 contains 16 residues. The germline V gene encodes CDR1 LNHDA and CDR2 SQIVND (reference sequence). Trimming removed 4 bases from V and 2 bases from J; junction bases left unmatched: 9. The chain's CDR3 is CASSTGRGGPTDTQYF. The DNA for the CDR3 is TGTGCCAGTAGTACTGGTAGGGGAGGGCCCACAGATACGCAGTATTTT.

The chain is built from TRBV7-3 and TRBJ2-7; D gene ambiguous. The V end was cut by 2 bases, the J end by 2 bases, with 10 bases between. The CDR3 contains 14 residues. Germline loops: CDR1 SGHTA, CDR2 FQGTGA. The CDR3 DNA reads TGTGCCAGCAGCTTAGGGCAAGCCACCTACGAGCAGTACTTC. It encodes CASSLGQATYEQYF.

V and J are TRBV7-6 and TRBJ1-4; D is undetermined. Germline loops: CDR1 SGHVS, CDR2 FNYEAQ. CDR3 length: 17 amino acids. V was trimmed by 5 bases and J by 5 bases, leaving 21 bases between them. The CDR3 sequence is CASSLVSPHAQNEKLFF. The CDR3 bases are TGTGCCAGCAGCCTTGTAAGTCCTCACGCTCAAAATGAAAAACTGTTTTTT.

The V gene is TRBV7-2, the J gene TRBJ1-2, with D hard to call. Germline CDR1 reads SGHTA; CDR2 reads FQGNSA. The CDR3 totals 13 residues. Trimming cost V 1 base and J 1 base, with 4 bases left between them. The chain's CDR3 is CASSLEFNYGYTF. The CDR3 bases are TGTGCCAGCAGCTTAGAATTTAACTATGGCTACACCTTC.

In this sample, this clone turned up a few times. The chain recombines TRBV7-2 with TRBJ1-2, with D possibly TRBD1 on 5 matching bases. Germline assignment: CDR1 SGHTA and CDR2 FQGNSA. The V gene lost 5 bases and the J gene lost 2 bases, with 24 bases spanning the gap. The CDR3 runs 18 residues. As DNA, the CDR3 is TGTGCCAGCAGCCCTTTCGTGGCAGGGCCGAACTTAAACTATGGCTACACCTTC. It encodes CASSPFVAGPNLNYGYTF.

The J gene is TRBJ2-5, the V gene TRBV10-3; unclear D gene. Trimming took 10 bases from V and 3 from J, leaving 9 bases between them. Per germline, CDR1 ENHRY and CDR2 SYGVKD. There are 11 residues in the CDR3. The CDR3 reads CATRREETQYF. The DNA of the CDR3 is TGTGCCACCAGGCGCGAAGAGACCCAGTACTTC.